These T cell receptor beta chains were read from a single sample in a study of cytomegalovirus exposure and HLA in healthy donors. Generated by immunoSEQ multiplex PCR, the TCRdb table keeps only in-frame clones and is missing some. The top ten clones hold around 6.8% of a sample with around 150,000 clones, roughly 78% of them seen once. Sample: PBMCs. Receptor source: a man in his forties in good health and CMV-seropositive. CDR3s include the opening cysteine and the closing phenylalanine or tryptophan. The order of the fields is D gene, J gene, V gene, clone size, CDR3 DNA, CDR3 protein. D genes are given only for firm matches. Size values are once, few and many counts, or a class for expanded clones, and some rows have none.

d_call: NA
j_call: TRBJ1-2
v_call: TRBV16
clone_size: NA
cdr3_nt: TGTGCCAGCAGCCAATCTACGGTCTATGGCTACACCTTC
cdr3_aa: CASSQSTVYGYTF

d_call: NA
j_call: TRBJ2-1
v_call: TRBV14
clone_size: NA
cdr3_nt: TGTGCCAGCAGCTGGGGGCAGGGGAGCGATGAGCAGTTCTTC
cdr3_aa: CASSWGQGSDEQFF

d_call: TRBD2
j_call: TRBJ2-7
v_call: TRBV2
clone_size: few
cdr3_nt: TGTGCCAGCAGTGTATTGGCGGGGGGCTCCTACGAGCAGTACTTC
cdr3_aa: CASSVLAGGSYEQYF

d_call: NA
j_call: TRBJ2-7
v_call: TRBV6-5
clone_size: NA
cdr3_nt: TGTGCCAGCAGCAAGACAGGTTCCTACGAGCAGTACTTC
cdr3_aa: CASSKTGSYEQYF

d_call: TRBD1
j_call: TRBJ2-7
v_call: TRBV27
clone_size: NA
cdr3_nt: TGTGCCAGCAGTTCCTCCGGGACAGAATACGAGCAGTACTTC
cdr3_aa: CASSSSGTEYEQYF

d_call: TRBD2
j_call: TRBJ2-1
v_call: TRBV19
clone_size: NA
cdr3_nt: TGTGCCAGTAGTATTAGAGGCGGGGGAGCCAATGAGCAGTTCTTC
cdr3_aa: CASSIRGGGANEQFF

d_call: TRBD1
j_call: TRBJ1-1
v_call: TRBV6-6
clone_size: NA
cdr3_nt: TGTGCCAGCAGTCTAAAGGGACAGGGGAACACTGAAGCTTTCTTT
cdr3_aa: CASSLKGQGNTEAFF

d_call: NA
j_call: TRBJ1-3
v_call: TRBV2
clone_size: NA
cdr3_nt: TGTGCCAGCAGTGTGGGTGGGCAGATCTCTGGAAACACCATATATTTT
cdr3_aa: CASSVGGQISGNTIYF

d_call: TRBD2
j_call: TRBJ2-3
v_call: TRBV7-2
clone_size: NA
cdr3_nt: TGTGCCAGCAGCATCGGACTAGCAGATACGCAGTATTTT
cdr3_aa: CASSIGLADTQYF

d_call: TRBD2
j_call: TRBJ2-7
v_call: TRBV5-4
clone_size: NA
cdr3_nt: TGTGCCAGCAGCAACCGAGCGGGGGTTACCTACGAGCAGTACTTC
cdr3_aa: CASSNRAGVTYEQYF